This is a list of T cell receptor beta chains from one sample in a study of blood T cell repertoires in COVID-19. The repertoire was sequenced with immunoSEQ multiplex PCR; TCRdb's copy has only in-frame clones and lacks some. The repertoire holds approximately 140,000 clones, with about three quarters as singletons. What was sequenced was peripheral blood. These receptor sequences come from a man aged 80 or over with acute or convalescent COVID-19. Both conserved end residues are part of each CDR3. The D gene is left open where the match is weak. Not all rows give a size; the values are once, few, many and, for expanded clones, a class.

TRBV29-1	-	TRBJ2-3	-	CSVESRVVGTDTQYF	TGCAGCGTTGAAAGCAGGGTGGTAGGGACAGATACGCAGTATTTT
TRBV1	-	TRBJ1-5	few	CTSCGKEGDSNQPQHF	TGCACCAGCTGCGGGAAGGAAGGGGATAGCAATCAGCCCCAGCATTTT
TRBV19	-	TRBJ1-2	-	CASSIDPNYGYTF	TGTGCCAGTAGTATAGATCCAAACTATGGCTACACCTTC
TRBV9	TRBD2	TRBJ2-1	-	CASSVGSSGFYNEQFF	TGTGCCAGCAGCGTAGGTTCTAGCGGTTTCTACAATGAGCAGTTCTTC
TRBV6-2/TRBV6-3	-	TRBJ2-6	-	CASSYIQGSRASGANVLTF	TGTGCCAGCAGTTACATTCAGGGATCCCGGGCTTCTGGGGCCAACGTCCTGACTTTC
TRBV6-2/TRBV6-3	-	TRBJ1-1	few	CASSEDRNTEAFF	TGTGCCAGCAGTGAGGACAGAAACACTGAAGCTTTCTTT
TRBV18	-	TRBJ2-5	-	CASSPTFGQQETQYF	TGTGCCAGCTCACCAACCTTCGGACAGCAAGAGACCCAGTACTTC
TRBV6-2/TRBV6-3	-	TRBJ1-3	-	CASSPKLLVSSGNTIYF	TGTGCCAGCAGCCCTAAACTTCTAGTGAGCTCTGGAAACACCATATATTTT
TRBV7-2	-	TRBJ1-4	-	CASSLITTNEKLFF	TGTGCCAGCAGCTTAATCACAACTAATGAAAAACTGTTTTTT
TRBV19	TRBD2	TRBJ2-1	-	CASRTSGLHNEQFF	TGTGCCAGTAGGACTAGCGGGCTGCACAATGAGCAGTTCTTC
TRBV18	TRBD2	TRBJ2-1	once	CASSPVGGGASEQFF	TGTGCCAGCTCGCCTGTGGGCGGGGGGGCCAGTGAGCAGTTCTTC
TRBV19	TRBD1	TRBJ2-4	-	CASSILGTGRKNIQYF	TGTGCCAGTAGTATATTGGGGACAGGGAGGAAAAACATTCAGTACTTC
TRBV11-2	-	TRBJ2-1	-	CASSLELRYEQFF	TGTGCCAGCAGCTTAGAGCTTCGGTATGAGCAGTTCTTC
TRBV18	TRBD1	TRBJ2-7	-	CASSAGTGLLGEQYF	TGTGCCAGCTCCGCCGGGACAGGGTTATTAGGCGAGCAGTACTTC
TRBV28	-	TRBJ1-4	-	CASSLGGAIGTNEKLFF	TGTGCCAGCAGTTTAGGAGGGGCGATCGGAACTAATGAAAAACTGTTTTTT
TRBV11-1	-	TRBJ1-1	-	CASSLGAGETEAFF	TGTGCCAGCAGCTTAGGGGCAGGTGAGACTGAAGCTTTCTTT
TRBV20-1	-	TRBJ2-3	few	CSARAFRSQYF	TGCAGTGCTAGAGCGTTCAGATCGCAGTATTTT
TRBV7-2	TRBD2	TRBJ2-5	-	CASSAGAGGWGETQYF	TGTGCCAGCAGCGCGGGAGCTGGCGGGTGGGGGGAGACCCAGTACTTC
TRBV7-2	-	TRBJ1-1	-	CASSLWGQANTEAFF	TGTGCCAGCAGCTTATGGGGGCAGGCGAACACTGAAGCTTTCTTT
TRBV5-1	TRBD1	TRBJ1-6	-	CASSPGQGNSPLHF	TGCGCCAGCAGCCCAGGACAGGGGAATTCACCCCTCCACTTT
TRBV7-9	TRBD1	TRBJ2-3	-	CASSRTGDRADTQYF	TGTGCCAGCAGCCGCACAGGGGACCGAGCAGATACGCAGTATTTT
TRBV5-1	-	TRBJ2-3	-	CASSSQYTGTDTQYF	TGCGCCAGCAGCTCACAATATACAGGGACAGATACGCAGTATTTT
TRBV7-2	-	TRBJ2-4	-	CASSLDARSGKNIQYF	TGTGCCAGCAGCTTAGATGCCCGATCAGGGAAAAACATTCAGTACTTC
TRBV24-1	-	TRBJ2-1	-	CATSDFARSSYNEQFF	TGTGCCACCAGTGATTTCGCACGGAGCTCCTACAATGAGCAGTTCTTC
TRBV7-9	TRBD1	TRBJ2-7	-	CASSTGQEVYEQYF	TGTGCCAGCAGCACGGGACAGGAAGTGTACGAGCAGTACTTC
TRBV4-2	TRBD2	TRBJ2-1	-	CASSQDVSIGLAGYNEQFF	TGTGCCAGCAGCCAAGACGTTTCGATCGGACTAGCGGGATACAATGAGCAGTTCTTC
TRBV28	TRBD1	TRBJ1-2	-	CASSRGQGSNTF	TGTGCCAGCAGTAGGGGACAGGGGTCTAACACCTTC
TRBV6-2/TRBV6-3	-	TRBJ2-7	-	CASSDGLSGGFYEQYF	TGTGCCAGCAGCGACGGACTCAGTGGCGGGTTCTACGAGCAGTACTTC
TRBV7-3	TRBD2	TRBJ2-1	-	CASKLAGEYNEQFF	TGTGCCAGCAAACTAGCGGGGGAGTACAATGAGCAGTTCTTC
TRBV7-2	-	TRBJ2-1	-	CASSLVGQRSYNEQFF	TGTGCCAGCAGCTTAGTTGGACAGCGCTCCTACAATGAGCAGTTCTTC
TRBV4-3	-	TRBJ1-5	few	CASSQAYSNQPQHF	TGCGCCAGCAGCCAAGCCTATAGCAATCAGCCCCAGCATTTT
TRBV7-8	-	TRBJ2-1	-	CASSLEPRGSYNEQFF	TGTGCCAGCAGCTTAGAACCCCGGGGGTCCTACAATGAGCAGTTCTTC
TRBV30	-	TRBJ1-4	-	CAWTEATNNEKLFF	TGTGCCTGGACGGAGGCGACAAATAATGAAAAACTGTTTTTT
TRBV11-2	TRBD1	TRBJ1-2	few	CASSLSGGYYGYTF	TGTGCCAGCAGCTTATCAGGGGGCTACTATGGCTACACCTTC
TRBV4-1	-	TRBJ2-7	-	CASSQGGWGDGPYEQYF	TGCGCCAGCAGCCAAGGCGGCTGGGGGGACGGACCCTACGAGCAGTACTTC
TRBV7-2	-	TRBJ2-3	-	CASSLGLAGGFTDTQYF	TGTGCCAGCAGCTTAGGTCTGGCGGGCGGATTCACAGATACGCAGTATTTT
TRBV28	-	TRBJ2-5	once	CASRSQGSGTQYF	TGTGCCAGCAGATCACAGGGTTCGGGGACCCAGTACTTC
TRBV30	-	TRBJ2-2	-	CAWSGGLNTGELFF	TGTGCCTGGAGTGGAGGGCTTAACACCGGGGAGCTGTTTTTT
TRBV7-2	-	TRBJ1-6	-	CASSLRFKTTPLHF	TGTGCCAGCAGCTTACGCTTCAAGACAACGCCCCTCCACTTT
TRBV6-6	-	TRBJ2-2	-	CASSPRTANRAGELFF	TGTGCCAGCAGTCCCCGGACCGCTAACAGGGCCGGGGAGCTGTTTTTT
TRBV11-2	-	TRBJ2-5	-	CASSFTGNPQETQYF	TGTGCCAGCAGCTTTACAGGGAACCCCCAAGAGACCCAGTACTTC
TRBV19	-	TRBJ2-2	-	CASTGQMNTGELFF	TGTGCCAGTACGGGACAAATGAACACCGGGGAGCTGTTTTTT